These 28 T cell receptor beta chains were all obtained from the same sample, sequenced in a study of response to subunit inactivated influenza vaccine. In TCRdb, the RT-PCR reads were re-called with MiXCR into one record per CDR3 protein. Altogether approximately 500,000 distinct CDR3 sequences are present, roughly 25% being singletons, with the ten largest covering approximately 3%. These data were also reused for a study on T cells expressing NK-cell markers. Per that study: cDNA encoding TCR beta was synthesized via 5'RACE template switching incorporating UMIs.

The sample here was CD4+ T cells sorted from PBMCs, taken 11 to 12 days after vaccination. The source is a man between 50 and 59 years old who received an inactivated influenza vaccine.

The V and J genes are TRBV15 and TRBJ1-5; no definite D call. Trimming shortened V by 0 bases and J by 0 bases, and 15 bases separated the two germline ends. The CDR3 totals 18 residues. Germline V gene sequence: CDR1 LNHNV, CDR2 YYDKDF (reference sequence). CDR3 bases: TGTGCCACCAGCAGAGAAAAACCCGGCAGGCATAGCAATCAGCCCCAGCATTTT. As protein: CATSREKPGRHSNQPQHF.

This clonotype was seen a few times. This chain connects TRBV29-1 to TRBJ2-5; 9 nucleotides agree with TRBD2. V lost 4 bases and J lost 3; bases outside the gene matches: 3. This CDR3 is built from 13 residues. The germline V gene encodes CDR1 SQVTM and CDR2 ANQGSEA. The CDR3 coding sequence is TGCAGCGTTGGCGGGACTAGCAAAGAGACCCAGTACTTC. Translating it yields CSVGGTSKETQYF.

The chain links TRBV11-2 to TRBJ2-1; 7 bases line up with TRBD2. Per germline, CDR1 SGHAT and CDR2 FQNNGV. V lost 5 bases and J lost 3; bases outside the gene matches: 13. CDR3 length: 17 residues. The CDR3 coding sequence is TGTGCCAGCAGCCTCCTCGGGGGTAGCGGGCACTACAATGAGCAGTTCTTC. Protein product: CASSLLGGSGHYNEQFF.

The gene calls are TRBV3-1 and TRBJ2-7, with 7 positions matching TRBD2. This CDR3 region has 14 residues. CDR1 and CDR2 (germline): LGHDT, YNNKEL (reference sequence). V dropped 4 bases and J dropped 1; count of bases not matched to a gene: 4. The CDR3 loop is CASSRSGESYEQYF. CDR3 in DNA: TGTGCCAGCAGCCGAAGCGGGGAGTCCTACGAGCAGTACTTC.

The chain recombines TRBV19 with TRBJ1-6; D is uncertain. Germline-derived CDR1 and CDR2 are LNHDA and SQIVND (reference sequence). The CDR3 covers 12 residues. V lost 4 bases and J lost 10, with 8 bases in between. CDR3 amino acids: CASSTLRSPLHF. The CDR3 bases are TGTGCCAGTAGTACATTAAGGTCACCCCTCCACTTT.

This clonotype was counted ten times or more. The chain links TRBV6-5 to TRBJ2-3; TRBD1 is a possible D gene (6 bases). Trimming removed 4 bases at V and 0 bases at J, with 11 bases between. Germline V gene data show CDR1 as MNHEY and CDR2 as SVGAGI. The CDR3 length is 15 residues. The CDR3 DNA sequence: TGTGCCAGCAGTTGGACAGCGCCGAGCACAGATACGCAGTATTTT. It encodes CASSWTAPSTDTQYF.

The chain combines TRBV30 with TRBJ1-2; D is unresolved. CDR3 size: 15 residues. Looked up from germline, CDR1 is GTSNPN and CDR2 is SVGIG (reference sequence). Between the trimmed V and J ends, which lost 5 bases and 4 bases, there was a span of 20 bases. CDR3 loop: CAWDVGGQPIYGYTF. The CDR3 DNA reads as TGTGCCTGGGACGTCGGCGGGCAGCCGATCTATGGCTACACCTTC. Full variable domain (missing parts from reference TRBV30 and TRBJ1-2): SQTIHQWPATLVQPVGSPLSLECTVEGTSNPNLYWYRQAAGRGLQLLFYSVGIGQISSEVPQNLSASRPQDRQFILSSKKLLLSDSGFYLCAWDVGGQPIYGYTFGSGTRLTVV.

This clonotype was seen only a few times. The chain has TRBV4-1 and TRBJ2-3; either TRBD1 or TRBD2 may supply D (5 bases each). Germline values: CDR1 MGHRA, CDR2 YSYEKL. This CDR3 spans 16 amino acids. Trimming pared 0 bases from V and 3 bases from J, leaving 13 bases between. Written as DNA, the CDR3 is TGCGCCAGCAGCCAAGATCCGGTGGGGGTGACAGATACGCAGTATTTT. Translated, it gives CASSQDPVGVTDTQYF.

The V gene is TRBV7-2, the J gene TRBJ1-4; 7 bases are shared with TRBD1. The CDR3 extends over 15 amino acids. Germline lookup yields CDR1 SGHTA and CDR2 FQGNSA. The V gene end was trimmed by 3 bases and the J gene end by 7 bases; junction bases not matched to a gene: 8. CDR3 nucleotides: TGTGCCAGCAGCTTCGATGACAGGGTTGGTGAAAAACTGTTTTTT. Translated, it gives CASSFDDRVGEKLFF.

The chain is built from TRBV12-3 or TRBV12-4 and TRBJ2-3; 10 positions match TRBD2. The CDR3 consists of 15 residues. J gave up 6 bases and V 2 bases, and 5 bases lay outside the gene matches. CDR3 amino acids: CASSLQRGGSDTQYF. DNA for the CDR3: TGTGCCAGCAGTTTACAGCGGGGGGGCTCGGATACGCAGTATTTT.

This clonotype was picked up a small number of times. The rearrangement uses TRBV6-2 or TRBV6-3 and TRBJ2-7, with D possibly called TRBD1 or TRBD2 (6 bases each). V was pared by 0 bases and J by 2 bases, with 11 bases between. The CDR3 covers 15 residues. CDR1 and CDR2 from the germline V gene are MNHEY and SVGEGT. The CDR3 DNA sequence: TGTGCCAGCAGTTACTCGAGGGGGGCTGCCTACGAGCAGTACTTC. This sequence encodes CASSYSRGAAYEQYF.

The chain employs TRBV29-1 and TRBJ1-6, with TRBD1 matching 7 bases. The germline gives CDR1 SQVTM, CDR2 ANQGSEA. With V trimmed by 7 bases and J by 7 bases, 10 bases remained unmatched. The CDR3 is 14 residues long. The CDR3 bases are TGCAGCGCTAGCGAGGGACAGCGGAATTCACCCCTCCACTTT. Its protein is CSASEGQRNSPLHF.

V usage is TRBV7-8 and J usage is TRBJ2-7; D gene unclear. Germline V gives CDR1 SGHVS, CDR2 FQNEAQ. This CDR3 contains 16 residues. V lost 0 bases and J 0 bases, leaving 12 bases between the germline ends. The CDR3 protein is CASSLARQASSYEQYF. CDR3 DNA: TGTGCCAGCAGCTTAGCGCGCCAGGCAAGCTCCTACGAGCAGTACTTC.

This clonotype was detected ten times or more. The chain uses TRBV11-2 and TRBJ2-6; tentative D call: TRBD1 (6 bases). This CDR3 spans 17 amino acids. Trimming shortened V by 2 bases and J by 4 bases, and 15 bases separated the two germline ends. The germline V gene encodes CDR1 SGHAT and CDR2 FQNNGV. The CDR3 nucleotides are TGTGCCAGCAGCTTATCCCCACAGGGTTACGGGGCCAACGTCCTGACTTTC. It codes for CASSLSPQGYGANVLTF.

The chain employs TRBV29-1 and TRBJ2-3; the match to TRBD2 covers 7 bases. Looked up from germline, CDR1 is SQVTM and CDR2 is ANQGSEA. Germline trimming cut 0 bases from V and 11 bases from J; bases unmatched to any gene: 14. The CDR3 is made up of 15 amino acids. For the CDR3, the DNA is TGCAGCGTTGAAGAGTGGGGGGGGAGCCCAGAGATGCAGTATTTT. This encodes CSVEEWGGSPEMQYF.

J is TRBJ1-2 and V is TRBV5-5, with D possibly matching TRBD1 (5 bases). The V gene's germline CDR1 is SGHKS and CDR2 YYEKEE (reference sequence). This CDR3 comprises 17 residues. With 4 bases removed from V and 6 bases from J, the gap between germline ends came to 25 bases. The CDR3 nucleotides are TGTGCCAGCAGCCTCCTCGATGGAGCAGGGAGGAGAGATGGCTACACCTTC. This sequence encodes CASSLLDGAGRRDGYTF.

This clonotype was seen only a few times. The chain links TRBV20-1 to TRBJ2-7, with D tentatively TRBD1 (5 bases). CDR3 length equals 13 residues. The V end lost 5 bases, the J end lost 7 bases, and 18 bases lay between the germline ends. Germline V gene data show CDR1 as DFQATT and CDR2 as SNEGSKA (reference sequence). The CDR3, as DNA: TGCAGTGCTCCGGACACCCTGGACGGAGAGCAGTACTTC. Amino acid sequence: CSAPDTLDGEQYF.

The chain links TRBV12-3 or TRBV12-4 to TRBJ2-3; D might be TRBD2 (5 bases). V lost 11 bases and J 0 bases, leaving 12 bases between the germline ends. The CDR3 runs to 13 residues. CDR3 sequence (DNA): TGTGCCGGGAGAACGGGGAGCACAGATACGCAGTATTTT. This encodes CAGRTGSTDTQYF.

This chain joins TRBV3-1 and TRBJ2-5; perhaps TRBD2 as D (5 bases). The CDR3 is 15 amino acids. V was pared by 6 bases and J by 3 bases, with 17 bases between. Germline V lookup: CDR1 LGHDT, CDR2 YNNKEL (reference sequence). CDR3 region: CASRSRGALKETQYF. CDR3 nucleotide sequence: TGTGCCAGCAGGTCCCGGGGAGCGCTGAAAGAGACCCAGTACTTC.

The genes are TRBV25-1 and TRBJ2-2, with 12 bases matching TRBD1. The CDR3 contains 18 residues. The germline gives CDR1 MGHDK, CDR2 SYGVNS. V was pared by 3 bases and J by 5 bases, with 10 bases of the junction left unmatched. The CDR3 loop is CASSDSGTGGARTGELFF. CDR3 DNA sequence: TGTGCCAGCAGTGACTCTGGGACAGGGGGCGCGAGAACCGGGGAGCTGTTTTTT.

This clonotype was observed a few times. This chain links TRBV10-3 with TRBJ1-5; D is uncertain. Germline assignment: CDR1 ENHRY and CDR2 SYGVKD. Trimming cost V 3 bases and J 2 bases, with 8 bases left between them. This CDR3 region has 14 residues. The DNA of the CDR3 is TGTGCCATCAGTGAAGATGGGGGCAATCAGCCCCAGCATTTT. This translates into CAISEDGGNQPQHF.

V usage is TRBV4-3 and J usage is TRBJ1-6, with 7 bases lining up with TRBD1. CDR1 and CDR2 from the germline V gene are LGHNA and YSLEER. Germline trimming cut 2 bases from V and 6 bases from J; bases unmatched to any gene: 4. The CDR3 has 15 residues. As DNA, the CDR3 is TGCGCCAGCAGCCAAACCCGACAGGGTAATTCACCCCTCCACTTT. Its protein product is CASSQTRQGNSPLHF.

The J gene is TRBJ2-6, the V gene TRBV12-3 or TRBV12-4; no definite D call. This CDR3 has 15 residues. Trimming removed 7 bases from V and 0 bases from J, with 10 bases in between. DNA for the CDR3: TGTGCCAGCACTCCGGGTCCCTCTGGGGCCAACGTCCTGACTTTC. Translated: CASTPGPSGANVLTF.

The chain has TRBV7-2 and TRBJ1-5; 10 bases match TRBD1. The V segment lost 6 bases and the J segment 2 bases; nucleotides outside the gene matches: 4. Germline V gives CDR1 SGHTA, CDR2 FQGNSA. The CDR3 covers 15 residues. The CDR3 region has the DNA TGTGCCAGCAGGAGTGGGACAGGGGGCAATCAGCCCCAGCATTTT. It specifies CASRSGTGGNQPQHF. Complete variable domain (other parts from reference TRBV7-2 and TRBJ1-5): GAGVSQSPSNKVTEKGKDVELRCDPISGHTALYWYRQSLGQGLEFLIYFQGNSAPDKSGLPSDRFSAERTGGSVSTLTIQRTQQEDSAVYLCASRSGTGGNQPQHFGDGTRLSIL.

This rearrangement joins TRBV5-6 to TRBJ2-3; TRBD2 agrees at 9 bases. Germline trimming cut 0 bases from V and 0 bases from J; bases unmatched to any gene: 5. This CDR3 is 17 amino acids long. Germline assignment: CDR1 SGHDT and CDR2 YYEEEE. CDR3 in amino acids: CASSLEGSGGSTDTQYF. Here the CDR3 DNA reads TGTGCCAGCAGCTTGGAAGGTAGCGGGGGTAGCACAGATACGCAGTATTTT.

A few counts support this clonotype. The chain employs TRBV7-2 and TRBJ2-4; D not resolved. Germline V lookup: CDR1 SGHTA, CDR2 FQGNSA. The CDR3 has 16 amino acids. Trimming stripped 0 bases from V and 1 base from J, with 10 bases between. The CDR3 is CASSLAKVWAKNIQYF. The CDR3 DNA reads as TGTGCCAGCAGCTTAGCGAAGGTTTGGGCCAAAAACATTCAGTACTTC.

The sample holds a few counts of this clonotype. CDR3 DNA sequence: TGTGCCAGCAGCTTAGTAGGGCCCTCTGGAAACACCATATATTTT. The encoded protein is CASSLVGPSGNTIYF. The chain recombines TRBV7-2 with TRBJ1-3; D gene ambiguous. The CDR3 is 15 residues long. V was trimmed by 1 base and J by 0 bases, leaving 7 bases between them. CDR1 and CDR2 from the germline V gene are SGHTA and FQGNSA.

This clonotype was seen more than once but under ten times. V gene TRBV15 combines with J gene TRBJ2-1; TRBD2 agrees at 8 bases. V shed 0 bases and J 7 bases; nucleotides not matched to a gene: 8. This CDR3 contains 16 residues. The germline V gene encodes CDR1 LNHNV and CDR2 YYDKDF (reference sequence). CDR3: CATSREASGRGNEQFF. The CDR3 DNA reads as TGTGCCACCAGCAGAGAAGCAAGCGGGAGAGGGAATGAGCAGTTCTTC.